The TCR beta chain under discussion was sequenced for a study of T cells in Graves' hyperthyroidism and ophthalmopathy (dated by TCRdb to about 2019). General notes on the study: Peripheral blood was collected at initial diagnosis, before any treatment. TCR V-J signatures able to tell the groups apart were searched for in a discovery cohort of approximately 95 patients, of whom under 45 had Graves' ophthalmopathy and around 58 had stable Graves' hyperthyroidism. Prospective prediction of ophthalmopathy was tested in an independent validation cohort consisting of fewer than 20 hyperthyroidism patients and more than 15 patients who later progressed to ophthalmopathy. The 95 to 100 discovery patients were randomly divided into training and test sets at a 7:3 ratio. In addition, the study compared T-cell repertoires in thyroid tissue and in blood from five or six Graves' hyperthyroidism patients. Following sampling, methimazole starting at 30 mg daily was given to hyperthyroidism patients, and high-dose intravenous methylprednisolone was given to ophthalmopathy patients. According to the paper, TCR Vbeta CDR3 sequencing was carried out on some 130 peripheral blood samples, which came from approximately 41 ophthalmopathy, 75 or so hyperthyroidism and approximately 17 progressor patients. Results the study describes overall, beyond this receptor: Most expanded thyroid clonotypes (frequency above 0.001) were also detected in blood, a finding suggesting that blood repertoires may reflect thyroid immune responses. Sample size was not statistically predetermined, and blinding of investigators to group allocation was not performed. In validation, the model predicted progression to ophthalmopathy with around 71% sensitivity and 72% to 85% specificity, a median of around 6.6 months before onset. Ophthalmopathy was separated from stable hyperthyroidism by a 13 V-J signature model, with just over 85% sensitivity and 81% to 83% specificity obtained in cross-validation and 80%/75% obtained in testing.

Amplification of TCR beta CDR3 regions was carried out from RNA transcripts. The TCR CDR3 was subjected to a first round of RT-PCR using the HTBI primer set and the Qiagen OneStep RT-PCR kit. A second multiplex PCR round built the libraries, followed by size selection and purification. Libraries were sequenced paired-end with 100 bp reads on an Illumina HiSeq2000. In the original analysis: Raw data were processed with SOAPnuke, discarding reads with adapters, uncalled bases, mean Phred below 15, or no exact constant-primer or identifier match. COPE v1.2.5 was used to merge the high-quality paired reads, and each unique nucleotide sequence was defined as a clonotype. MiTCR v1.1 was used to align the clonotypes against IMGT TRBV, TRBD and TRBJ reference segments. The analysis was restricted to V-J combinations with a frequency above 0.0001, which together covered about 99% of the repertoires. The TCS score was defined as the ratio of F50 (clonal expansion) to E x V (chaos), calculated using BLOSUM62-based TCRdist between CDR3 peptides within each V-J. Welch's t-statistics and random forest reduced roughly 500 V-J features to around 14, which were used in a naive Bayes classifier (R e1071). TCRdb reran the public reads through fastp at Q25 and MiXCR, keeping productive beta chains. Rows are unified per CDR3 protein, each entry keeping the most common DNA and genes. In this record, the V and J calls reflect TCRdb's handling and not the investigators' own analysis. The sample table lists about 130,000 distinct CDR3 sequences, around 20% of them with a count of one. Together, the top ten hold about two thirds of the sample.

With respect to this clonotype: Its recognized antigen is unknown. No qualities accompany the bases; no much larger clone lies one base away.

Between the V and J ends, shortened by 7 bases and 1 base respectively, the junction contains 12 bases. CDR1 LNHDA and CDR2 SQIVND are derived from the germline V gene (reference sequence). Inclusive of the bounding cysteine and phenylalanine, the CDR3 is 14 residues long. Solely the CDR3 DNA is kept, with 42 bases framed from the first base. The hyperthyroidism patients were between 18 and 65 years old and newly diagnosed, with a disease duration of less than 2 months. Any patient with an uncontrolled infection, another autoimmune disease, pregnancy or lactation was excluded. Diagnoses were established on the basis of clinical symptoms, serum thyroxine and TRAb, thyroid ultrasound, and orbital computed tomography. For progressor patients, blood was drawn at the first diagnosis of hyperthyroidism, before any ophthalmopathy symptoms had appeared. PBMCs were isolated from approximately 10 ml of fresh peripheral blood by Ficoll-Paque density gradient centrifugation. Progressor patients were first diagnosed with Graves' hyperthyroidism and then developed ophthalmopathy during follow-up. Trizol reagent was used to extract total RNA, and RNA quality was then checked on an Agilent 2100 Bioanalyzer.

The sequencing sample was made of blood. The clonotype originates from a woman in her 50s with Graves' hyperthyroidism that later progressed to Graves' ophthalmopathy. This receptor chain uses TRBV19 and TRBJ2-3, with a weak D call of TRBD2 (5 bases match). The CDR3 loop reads CASTRFGGTDTQYF. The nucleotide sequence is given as TGTGCCAGTACCAGGTTCGGGGGCACAGATACGCAGTATTTT.